This T cell receptor beta chain appears in the sequencing data of a study of blood T cells in healthy people across ages. Study-wide points: In long-lived donors, naive CD4+ cell counts and diversity exceeded those of aged donors.

Trimming stripped 4 bases from V and 1 base from J, with 14 bases between. The germline gives CDR1 SGHRS, CDR2 YFSETQ. CDR3 length equals 15 residues. As to this clonotype: Its antigen is currently unknown.

The use of a sample-barcoded 5' primer and a J-beta primer mix characterized a second PCR of about 7 to 12 cycles. In TCRdb, the 5' RACE reads were re-called with MiXCR into one record per CDR3 protein. This table holds 650,000 to 800,000 distinct CDR3 sequences, approximately 44% found once. The TCR originated in a man in his fifties or sixties in good health. The V gene is TRBV5-1, the J gene TRBJ2-5; D gene uncertain. Source material: blood. The CDR3 loop reads CASSGSYSPQETQYF. The DNA for the CDR3 is TGCGCCAGCAGCGGTAGCTATAGCCCCCAAGAGACCCAGTACTTC.